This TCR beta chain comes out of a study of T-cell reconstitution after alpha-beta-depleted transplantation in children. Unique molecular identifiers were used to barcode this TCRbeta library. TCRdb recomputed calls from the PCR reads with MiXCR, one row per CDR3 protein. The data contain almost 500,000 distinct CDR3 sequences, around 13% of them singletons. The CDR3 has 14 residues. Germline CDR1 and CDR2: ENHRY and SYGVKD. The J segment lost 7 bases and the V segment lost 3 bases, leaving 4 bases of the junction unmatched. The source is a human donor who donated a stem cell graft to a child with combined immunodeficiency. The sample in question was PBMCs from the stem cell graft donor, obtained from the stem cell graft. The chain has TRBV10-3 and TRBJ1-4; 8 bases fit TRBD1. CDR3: CAISEDRGSEKLFF. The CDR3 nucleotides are TGTGCCATCAGTGAAGACAGGGGTTCTGAAAAACTGTTTTTT.